The 30 T cell receptor beta chains in this list originate from one sample, sequenced in a study of response to subunit inactivated influenza vaccine. TCRdb re-derived calls from the RT-PCR reads in MiXCR, one entry per CDR3 protein. The profile covers around 600,000 distinct CDR3 sequences, with about 11% appearing a single time and 11% taken by the ten largest. These records were also assigned to another study, of T cells expressing NK-cell markers. This second report adds: With UMIs, 5'RACE template switching was used to make TCR beta cDNA.

The starting material was PBMCs from blood, obtained on the day of vaccination. These receptors all come from a man aged 45-65 years who received an inactivated influenza vaccine.

A few counts support this clonotype. J is TRBJ2-3 and V is TRBV6-1, with D hard to call. Germline CDR1 is MNHNS and CDR2 is SASEGT. This CDR3 spans 10 amino acids. Deletions cut 8 bases from V and 5 bases from J, with 5 bases between. CDR3 nucleotides: TGTGCCAGCTACTTAGATACGCAGTATTTT. Its protein is CASYLDTQYF.

The chain is built from TRBV7-2 and TRBJ2-7, with D maybe TRBD1 (5 bases). The V gene lost 2 bases and the J gene lost 4 bases, with 15 bases spanning the gap. Per the germline V gene, CDR1 is SGHTA and CDR2 is FQGNSA. The CDR3 extends over 15 amino acids. CDR3 DNA sequence: TGTGCCAGCAGCTTACTTCACAGTGGGGCATACGAGCAGTACTTC. As protein: CASSLLHSGAYEQYF.

This clonotype was counted ten times or more. The chain uses TRBV7-2 and TRBJ2-1; 7 nucleotides line up with TRBD2. Looked up from germline, CDR1 is SGHTA and CDR2 is FQGNSA. Trimming removed 1 base from V and 7 bases from J; junction bases left unmatched: 7. The CDR3 spans 15 residues. CDR3 DNA sequence: TGTGCCAGCAGCTTAGGACTAGCCTGGGGGAATGAGCAGTTCTTC. This translates into CASSLGLAWGNEQFF.

V gene TRBV9 combines with J gene TRBJ2-5; no definite D call. Germline V gene data show CDR1 as SGDLS and CDR2 as YYNGEE. The length of the CDR3 is 14 residues. Trimming took 2 bases from V and 1 from J, leaving 9 bases between them. The CDR3 is CASSVSVTQETQYF. DNA of the CDR3: TGTGCCAGCAGCGTGTCAGTAACCCAAGAGACCCAGTACTTC.

The chain couples TRBV20-1 to TRBJ2-3, with 8 bases matching TRBD2. This CDR3 region has 13 residues. Germline V gene data show CDR1 as DFQATT and CDR2 as SNEGSKA (reference sequence). Losses at the gene ends were 6 bases for V and 3 bases for J; bases not matched to a gene: 5. In DNA form, the CDR3 reads TGCAGTGCCCAGACTAGCGCGACAGATACGCAGTATTTT. This translates into CSAQTSATDTQYF.

This clonotype was seen repeatedly, ten times or more. The gene calls are TRBV9 and TRBJ2-5, with 10 bases lining up with TRBD2. V gave up 5 bases and J gave up 2 bases; unmatched junction bases: 3. CDR3 size: 14 residues. The germline CDR1 and CDR2 sequences are SGDLS and YYNGEE. DNA for the CDR3: TGTGCCAGCAGTCCTAGCGGGGGACAAGAGACCCAGTACTTC. Protein: CASSPSGGQETQYF.

This clonotype was counted many times. This chain joins TRBV3-1 and TRBJ2-7; D gene unclear. The germline V gene encodes CDR1 LGHDT and CDR2 YNNKEL (reference sequence). This CDR3 has 16 amino acids. With 3 bases removed from V and 0 bases from J, the gap between germline ends came to 15 bases. The CDR3 protein is CASSHLRMGISYEQYF. CDR3 DNA sequence: TGTGCCAGCAGCCACCTCCGAATGGGGATCTCCTACGAGCAGTACTTC.

This clonotype was counted only a few times. The chain uses TRBV6-2 or TRBV6-3 and TRBJ2-5; D is uncertain. Trimming left V 0 bases short and J 5 bases short, with 19 bases between. In germline, CDR1 is MNHEY, CDR2 SVGEGT. This CDR3 is 17 amino acids long. CDR3 DNA: TGTGCCAGCAGTTACTCGAGCAGAACGGCCGGCCGGGAGACCCAGTACTTC. The encoded protein is CASSYSSRTAGRETQYF.

This clonotype has more than one count but fewer than ten. This sequence joins TRBV12-3 or TRBV12-4 and TRBJ2-1; 8 nucleotides agree with TRBD2. V trimming: 7 bases; J trimming: 4 bases; junction bases outside the gene matches: 15. The CDR3 extends over 17 amino acids. This CDR3 is CASNAQPGTSIYNEQFF. The CDR3 nucleotides read TGTGCCAGCAACGCACAGCCCGGGACTAGTATTTACAATGAGCAGTTCTTC.

A few counts support this clonotype. The CDR3 sequence is CASSLGVRTVKVEAFF. CDR3 coding DNA: TGTGCCAGCAGTTTGGGGGTTCGGACAGTGAAAGTTGAAGCTTTCTTT. V usage is TRBV12-3 or TRBV12-4 and J usage is TRBJ1-1, with a weak D call TRBD1 (6 bases). Trimming removed 3 bases at V and 7 bases at J, with 21 bases between. There are 16 residues in the CDR3.

This clonotype has at least ten counts. This chain links TRBV7-9 with TRBJ2-6; TRBD2 matches at 8 bases. The CDR3 length is 17 residues. The junction had 10 bases not matched to a gene; V was cut back by 5 bases and J by 4 bases. The germline CDR1 and CDR2 sequences are SEHNR and FQNEAQ (reference sequence). The CDR3 bases are TGTGCCAGCAGCCCCGGGACTAGGGGCTCGGGGGCCAACGTCCTGACTTTC. Its translation: CASSPGTRGSGANVLTF.

This clonotype has more than one count but fewer than ten. The chain couples TRBV28 to TRBJ2-1; 11 positions match TRBD2. The CDR3 totals 13 residues. Germline V gene lookup returns CDR1 MDHEN and CDR2 SYDVKM. V shed 8 bases and J 7 bases; nucleotides not matched to a gene: 4. The CDR3: CASVIAGGNEQFF. DNA of the CDR3: TGTGCCAGCGTAATAGCGGGGGGGAATGAGCAGTTCTTC.

This clonotype was found many times. The chain combines TRBV7-9 with TRBJ1-1, with D possibly matching TRBD1 (6 bases). The V end lost 5 bases, the J end lost 5 bases, and 9 bases lay between the germline ends. Per germline, CDR1 SEHNR and CDR2 FQNEAQ (reference sequence). This CDR3 has 12 amino acids. In DNA, the CDR3 is TGTGCCAGCAGCCAGGGGTTGACTGAAGCTTTCTTT. Its protein product is CASSQGLTEAFF.

The CDR3 sequence is CASSLAGGYAYNEQFF. The CDR3 DNA reads TGTGCCAGCAGCTTAGCAGGGGGCTATGCCTACAATGAGCAGTTCTTC. The gene calls are TRBV7-2 and TRBJ2-1; 7 nucleotides align to TRBD1. With V trimmed by 0 bases and J by 2 bases, 4 bases remained unmatched. The germline V gene encodes CDR1 SGHTA and CDR2 FQGNSA. This CDR3 has 16 amino acids. The complete variable domain, with remaining parts taken from reference TRBV7-2 and TRBJ2-1, reads GAGVSQSPSNKVTEKGKDVELRCDPISGHTALYWYRQSLGQGLEFLIYFQGNSAPDKSGLPSDRFSAERTGGSVSTLTIQRTQQEDSAVYLCASSLAGGYAYNEQFFGPGTRLTVL.

In this sample, this clonotype turned up a few times. This rearrangement joins TRBV14 to TRBJ2-1; 7 bases map to TRBD2. The germline CDR1 and CDR2 sequences are SGHDN and FVKESK. V shed 3 bases and J 2 bases; nucleotides not matched to a gene: 7. CDR3 length: 16 amino acids. Here the CDR3 DNA reads TGTGCCAGCAGCCACATCCTAGCGGCCACCTACAATGAGCAGTTCTTC. This gives the protein CASSHILAATYNEQFF. The variable domain in full, with the rest retrieved from reference TRBV14 and TRBJ2-1, is EAGVTQFPSHSVIEKGQTVTLRCDPISGHDNLYWYRRVMGKEIKFLLHFVKESKQDESGMPNNRFLAERTGGTYSTLKVQPAELEDSGVYFCASSHILAATYNEQFFGPGTRLTVL.

This clonotype showed up just a few times. V and J are TRBV28 and TRBJ2-1; 7 nucleotides align to TRBD2. The CDR3 runs 17 residues. CDR1 MDHEN and CDR2 SYDVKM come from the germline V gene. V lost 6 bases, J lost 0 bases, and 11 bases stayed unmatched. The CDR3 loop is CASRLRSLAPSYNEQFF. The CDR3 nucleotides read TGTGCCAGCAGACTTAGGTCACTAGCGCCCTCCTACAATGAGCAGTTCTTC.

This chain links TRBV10-3 with TRBJ2-3; D might be TRBD1 (5 bases). Germline loops: CDR1 ENHRY, CDR2 SYGVKD. The V end lost 3 bases, the J end lost 3 bases, and 16 bases lay between the germline ends. There are 16 residues in the CDR3. In nucleotides, the CDR3 is TGTGCCATCAGTGACTTTACAGGTCCCCGTACAGATACGCAGTATTTT. Its translation: CAISDFTGPRTDTQYF.

The chain recombines TRBV10-3 with TRBJ2-1, with 13 bases aligning to TRBD2. V gave up 9 bases and J gave up 4 bases; unmatched junction bases: 6. The CDR3 has 15 amino acids. Germline V lookup: CDR1 ENHRY, CDR2 SYGVKD. CDR3 sequence: CAMQRGLAGYNEQFF. The DNA of the CDR3 is TGTGCCATGCAGCGGGGACTAGCGGGATACAATGAGCAGTTCTTC.

This clonotype was seen a few times. CDR3 residues: CASTLSGLATYEQYF. The CDR3 region has the DNA TGTGCCAGCACCCTCTCGGGACTAGCGACTTACGAGCAGTACTTC. This rearrangement joins TRBV6-1 to TRBJ2-7; 10 bases agree with TRBD2. Trimming at V came to 7 bases and at J to 4 bases, leaving 10 bases not matched to a gene. The CDR3 contains 15 residues. Looked up from germline, CDR1 is MNHNS and CDR2 is SASEGT.

This clonotype was recorded a few times. The J gene is TRBJ1-2, the V gene TRBV10-3; no firm D call. Trimming took off 7 bases at V and 2 bases at J, with 8 bases between the two ends. Germline lookup yields CDR1 ENHRY and CDR2 SYGVKD. This CDR3 comprises 12 residues. CDR3 DNA sequence: TGTGCCATCAATCAGGTGAACTATGGCTACACCTTC. Its protein is CAINQVNYGYTF.

The chain combines TRBV18 with TRBJ1-1, with TRBD1 matching 7 bases. The CDR3 totals 15 residues. CDR1 and CDR2 (germline): KGHSH, LQKENI. V shed 4 bases, J shed 8 bases, and the junction held 13 bases outside the gene matches. The CDR3 spells CASSLNLAGTEEAFF. CDR3 bases: TGTGCCAGCTCACTTAATCTAGCCGGGACAGAAGAAGCTTTCTTT.

This sequence joins TRBV4-2 and TRBJ1-1; D is ambiguous. The CDR3 is 16 amino acids. Trimming stripped 0 bases from V and 0 bases from J, with 11 bases between. Germline lookup yields CDR1 LGHNA and CDR2 YNFKEQ. CDR3 region: CASSQEAGEVNTEAFF. CDR3 in DNA: TGTGCCAGCAGCCAAGAAGCCGGGGAAGTGAACACTGAAGCTTTCTTT.

This clonotype was seen many times. The V call is TRBV6-2 or TRBV6-3, the J call TRBJ2-2; D may be TRBD2 (6 bases). Trimming removed 6 bases from V and 5 bases from J, with 16 bases in between. The CDR3 length is 15 residues. The germline CDR1 and CDR2 sequences are MNHEY and SVGEGT. CDR3 sequence: CASRKSLAQTGELFF. CDR3 bases: TGTGCCAGCAGAAAATCGCTAGCGCAGACCGGGGAGCTGTTTTTT.

In its sample, this clonotype was seen many times. The V gene is TRBV5-1, the J gene TRBJ2-1, with 7 positions matching TRBD1. Germline loops: CDR1 SGHRS, CDR2 YFSETQ. This CDR3 comprises 14 residues. V shed 0 bases, J shed 6 bases, and the junction held 3 bases outside the gene matches. CDR3 sequence: CASSLGSGGNEQFF. Here the CDR3 DNA reads TGCGCCAGCAGCTTGGGATCAGGGGGCAATGAGCAGTTCTTC.

This rearrangement joins TRBV19 to TRBJ2-2, with 7 nucleotides matching TRBD1. The CDR3 extends over 17 amino acids. Germline lookup yields CDR1 LNHDA and CDR2 SQIVND (reference sequence). Unmatched junction bases numbered 11, after V lost 7 bases and J lost 0 bases. The CDR3 spells CASIHITGTANTGELFF. The CDR3 bases are TGTGCCAGTATCCATATTACCGGGACAGCGAACACCGGGGAGCTGTTTTTT.

This clonotype was recorded many times. The chain links TRBV12-3 or TRBV12-4 to TRBJ2-2, with unresolved D. This CDR3 is built from 16 residues. V lost 5 bases to trimming and J lost 3 bases, with 16 bases between them. CDR3 nucleotide sequence: TGTGCCAGCAGTCCCCGGACCCGAGGATACACCGGGGAGCTGTTTTTT. Protein sequence: CASSPRTRGYTGELFF.

The chain carries TRBV5-6 and TRBJ1-4; D perhaps matches TRBD1 (5 bases). The CDR3 contains 16 residues. V lost 6 bases and J lost 0, with 15 bases in between. CDR1 and CDR2 (germline): SGHDT, YYEEEE. The CDR3 region has the DNA TGTGCCAGCACTCTCCAGGGACGTGCAACTAATGAAAAACTGTTTTTT. It translates to CASTLQGRATNEKLFF.

The V call is TRBV28, the J call TRBJ2-1; 9 bases are a match to TRBD2. The CDR3 runs to 13 residues. CDR1 MDHEN and CDR2 SYDVKM come from the germline V gene. The junction had 6 bases not matched to a gene; V was cut back by 8 bases and J by 7 bases. The CDR3 loop reads CASWTSAWNEQFF. The DNA of the CDR3 is TGTGCCAGCTGGACTAGCGCCTGGAATGAGCAGTTCTTC.

Ten or more counts support this clonotype. The chain links TRBV28 to TRBJ2-2, with 9 bases fitting TRBD1. Germline trimming cut 4 bases from V and 6 bases from J; bases unmatched to any gene: 9. Germline CDR1 MDHEN, CDR2 SYDVKM. This CDR3 has 16 residues. The CDR3: CASSWPGQGLSGELFF. The CDR3 coding sequence is TGTGCCAGCAGTTGGCCGGGACAGGGCCTGTCCGGGGAGCTGTTTTTT.

The rearrangement uses TRBV12-3 or TRBV12-4 and TRBJ2-7; no firm D call. CDR3 length equals 16 residues. Trimming left V 6 bases short and J 0 bases short, with 18 bases between. The CDR3 sequence: CASRSSRQQDSYEQYF. CDR3 nucleotide sequence: TGTGCCAGCAGGTCCTCGCGGCAGCAGGACTCCTACGAGCAGTACTTC.